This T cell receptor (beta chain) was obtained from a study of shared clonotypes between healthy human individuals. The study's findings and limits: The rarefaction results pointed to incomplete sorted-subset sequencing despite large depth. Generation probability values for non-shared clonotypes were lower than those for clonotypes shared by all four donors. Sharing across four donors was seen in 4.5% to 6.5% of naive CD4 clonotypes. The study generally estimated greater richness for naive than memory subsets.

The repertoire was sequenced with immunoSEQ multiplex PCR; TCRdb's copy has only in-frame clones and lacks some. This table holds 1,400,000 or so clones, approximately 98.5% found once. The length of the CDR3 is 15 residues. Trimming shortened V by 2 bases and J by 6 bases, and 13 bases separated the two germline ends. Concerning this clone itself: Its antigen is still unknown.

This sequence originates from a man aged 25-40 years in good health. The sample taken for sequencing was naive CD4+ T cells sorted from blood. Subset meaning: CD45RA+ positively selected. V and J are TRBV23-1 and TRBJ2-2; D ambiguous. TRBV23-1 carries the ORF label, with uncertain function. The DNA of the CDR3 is TGCGCCAGCAGTCAACCCTTGGTCGGGCCCGGGGAGCTGTTTTTT. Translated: CASSQPLVGPGELFF.